This T cell receptor (beta chain) comes out of a study of response to subunit inactivated influenza vaccine. TCRdb re-called the RT-PCR reads through MiXCR, storing one row per CDR3 protein. The sample records about 650,000 distinct CDR3 sequences, less than 20% being singletons. V lost 7 bases and J lost 9; bases outside the gene matches: 8. This CDR3 region has 14 residues. This TCR came from a man in his fifties or sixties who received an inactivated influenza vaccine. This chain uses TRBV12-3 or TRBV12-4 with TRBJ2-1; 11 bases line up with TRBD2. The sequencing here drew on PBMCs from blood, taken 11 to 12 days after vaccination. In DNA form, the CDR3 reads TGTGCCAGCACAGGTAGCGGGGGGGCCGGTGAGCAGTTCTTC. Protein: CASTGSGGAGEQFF.